The 20 T cell receptor beta chains in this list originate from one sample, sequenced in a study of blood T cell repertoires in COVID-19. Clones were sequenced by immunoSEQ multiplex PCR, and TCRdb holds only the in-frame ones, with some missing. The sample has around 190,000 clones, approximately 85% seen once. Specimen: peripheral blood. Every receptor here comes from an elderly woman with acute or convalescent COVID-19.

The count of this clone is one. The rearrangement links TRBV5-1 to TRBJ2-7, with 7 bases fitting TRBD2. V was pared by 1 base and J by 0 bases, with 4 bases of the junction left unmatched. From germline, CDR1 is SGHRS and CDR2 YFSETQ. The CDR3 length is 15 residues. Here the CDR3 DNA reads TGCGCCAGCAGCTTGACAGCGGGAAGCTCCTACGAGCAGTACTTC. This encodes CASSLTAGSSYEQYF.

The gene calls are TRBV19 and TRBJ2-7; the D gene is possibly TRBD2 (5 bases). This CDR3 contains 16 residues. Trimming stripped 3 bases from V and 6 bases from J, with 21 bases between. Looked up from germline, CDR1 is LNHDA and CDR2 is SQIVND (reference sequence). CDR3 sequence reads: CASSIAGRGAIVEQYF. CDR3 nucleotides: TGTGCCAGTAGTATTGCGGGTCGTGGTGCTATCGTCGAGCAGTACTTC.

The chain links TRBV5-4 to TRBJ2-1; 12 nucleotides align to TRBD2. The CDR3 is made up of 16 amino acids. Per germline, CDR1 SGHNT and CDR2 YYREEE (reference sequence). The junction had 10 bases not matched to a gene; V was cut back by 4 bases and J by 8 bases. CDR3 region: CASSPGLAGAGDEQFF. Written as DNA, the CDR3 is TGTGCCAGCAGCCCGGGACTAGCGGGCGCTGGGGATGAGCAGTTCTTC.

Concerning this clone itself: The same CDR3 is also encoded by other DNA sequences in this sample. V and J are TRBV19 and TRBJ1-5; TRBD1 aligns across 8 bases. The V gene's germline CDR1 is LNHDA and CDR2 SQIVND (reference sequence). The junction had 6 bases not matched to a gene; V was cut back by 6 bases and J by 2 bases. The CDR3 length is 15 residues. The CDR3: CASSTGQGGNQPQHF. The CDR3 nucleotides read TGTGCCAGTAGCACAGGACAGGGCGGCAATCAGCCCCAGCATTTT.

In its sample, this clone was seen a few times. This rearrangement joins TRBV9 to TRBJ2-3; 9 bases agree with TRBD2. Germline V gene data show CDR1 as SGDLS and CDR2 as YYNGEE. The length of the CDR3 is 16 residues. V lost 0 bases, J lost 5 bases, and 7 bases stayed unmatched. The CDR3 sequence: CASSVAAGGVGDTQYF. CDR3 DNA sequence: TGTGCCAGCAGCGTAGCAGCGGGAGGAGTAGGAGATACGCAGTATTTT.

This chain links TRBV19 with TRBJ2-7; 8 nucleotides line up with TRBD1. Germline V gene lookup returns CDR1 LNHDA and CDR2 SQIVND (reference sequence). After removal of 9 bases from V and 4 bases from J, the junction contained 17 bases not matched to a gene. The length of the CDR3 is 16 residues. The CDR3 DNA sequence: TGTGCCAGCCAAGTATCCTGGGGACAGGACCTATACGAGCAGTACTTC. Its translation: CASQVSWGQDLYEQYF.

The rearrangement uses TRBV18 and TRBJ2-1, with TRBD2 identical over 7 bases. V shed 8 bases and J 7 bases; nucleotides not matched to a gene: 17. There are 16 residues in the CDR3. Germline V gene sequence: CDR1 KGHSH, CDR2 LQKENI. CDR3 loop: CASLPFFGGSVNEQFF. CDR3 nucleotides: TGTGCCAGCCTTCCTTTTTTTGGCGGGAGTGTTAATGAGCAGTTCTTC.

The genes are TRBV6-6 and TRBJ1-1; perhaps TRBD1 as D (5 bases). CDR3 size: 14 residues. Trimming took off 5 bases at V and 6 bases at J, with 16 bases between the two ends. The V gene's germline CDR1 is MNHNY and CDR2 SVGAGI (reference sequence). This chain's CDR3 is CASSDWDGAAEAFF. In DNA form, the CDR3 reads TGTGCCAGCAGTGACTGGGATGGGGCCGCTGAAGCTTTCTTT.

The V call is TRBV7-6, the J call TRBJ2-1; the D gene is possibly TRBD2 (6 bases). V lost 3 bases and J 4 bases, leaving 13 bases between the germline ends. Germline CDR1 reads SGHVS; CDR2 reads FNYEAQ. The CDR3 totals 15 residues. CDR3 region: CASSLGHGTYNEQFF. The CDR3 DNA is TGTGCCAGCAGCTTGGGTCACGGGACTTACAATGAGCAGTTCTTC.

V is TRBV27 and J is TRBJ2-5; TRBD1 aligns across 7 bases. The CDR3 loop spans 16 amino acids. Trimming removed 4 bases from V and 4 bases from J; junction bases left unmatched: 12. Germline CDR1 and CDR2: MNHEY and SMNVEV (reference sequence). The CDR3, as DNA: TGTGCCAGCAGTTCCCCATCCCGGGACAGAGGAGAGACCCAGTACTTC. It translates to CASSSPSRDRGETQYF.

CDR3 sequence reads: CASSRGQMLSPLHF. The CDR3 coding sequence is TGTGCCAGCAGCCGAGGACAGATGCTCTCACCCCTCCACTTT. The rearrangement joins TRBV2 to TRBJ1-6; maybe TRBD1 (6 bases). With 6 bases removed from V and 10 bases from J, the gap between germline ends came to 16 bases. The length of the CDR3 is 14 residues. The germline V gene has CDR1 SNHLY and CDR2 FYNNEI.

The chain combines TRBV18 with TRBJ1-5; D not certain. Between the trimmed V and J ends, which lost 1 base and 2 bases, there was a span of 6 bases. In germline, CDR1 is KGHSH, CDR2 LQKENI. The CDR3 spans 14 residues. Here the CDR3 DNA reads TGTGCCAGCTCACCACTGGAGGGCAATCAGCCCCAGCATTTT. Protein: CASSPLEGNQPQHF.

This chain joins TRBV28 and TRBJ1-2, with 7 bases matching TRBD1. The CDR3 sequence is 14 residues long. The V segment lost 3 bases and the J segment 4 bases; nucleotides outside the gene matches: 5. Germline V gene sequence: CDR1 MDHEN, CDR2 SYDVKM. This CDR3 is CASSLEGASYGYTF. As DNA, the CDR3 is TGTGCCAGCAGTTTGGAGGGGGCGAGCTATGGCTACACCTTC.

V is TRBV11-2 and J is TRBJ2-1, with TRBD1 identical over 8 bases. The CDR3 loop spans 16 amino acids. V trimming: 4 bases; J trimming: 5 bases; junction bases outside the gene matches: 10. The germline CDR1 and CDR2 sequences are SGHAT and FQNNGV. The CDR3 DNA sequence: TGTGCCAGCAGCTCTTGGACAGGGCTGCTCCACAATGAGCAGTTCTTC. It codes for CASSSWTGLLHNEQFF.

This chain links TRBV10-3 with TRBJ1-5; 8 positions match TRBD1. CDR1 ENHRY and CDR2 SYGVKD come from the germline V gene. The CDR3 length is 12 residues. V dropped 11 bases and J dropped 4; count of bases not matched to a gene: 4. The CDR3 is CAVRTGNQPQHF. The CDR3 DNA reads as TGTGCCGTGAGGACAGGGAATCAGCCCCAGCATTTT.

This chain uses TRBV7-2 with TRBJ1-2; possibly TRBD1 for D (6 bases). The CDR3 spans 15 residues. The germline CDR1 and CDR2 sequences are SGHTA and FQGNSA. Trimming removed 2 bases at V and 3 bases at J, with 13 bases between. CDR3 DNA: TGTGCCAGCAGCTTAACCTCTCGGACAGACTATGGCTACACCTTC. Translated, it gives CASSLTSRTDYGYTF.

This rearrangement joins TRBV2 to TRBJ2-1; 8 bases line up with TRBD2. Losses at the gene ends were 3 bases for V and 5 bases for J; bases not matched to a gene: 12. The CDR3 is 17 residues long. Germline CDR1 SNHLY, CDR2 FYNNEI. The chain's CDR3 is CASSDVLPAGVDNEQFF. The DNA for the CDR3 is TGTGCCAGCAGTGATGTCTTGCCAGCGGGAGTTGACAATGAGCAGTTCTTC.

The chain employs TRBV5-4 and TRBJ2-2; possibly TRBD2 for D (5 bases). CDR1 and CDR2 (germline): SGHNT, YYREEE (reference sequence). Trimming shortened V by 4 bases and J by 5 bases, and 18 bases separated the two germline ends. This CDR3 comprises 16 residues. DNA of the CDR3: TGTGCCAGCAGCCCAGGACCAGAACGGGGTACCGGGGAGCTGTTTTTT. Translated, it gives CASSPGPERGTGELFF.

Here the CDR3 DNA reads TGTGCCAGCACACTGAGCCCAGGGCACTATGGCTACACCTTC. Its translation: CASTLSPGHYGYTF. V and J are TRBV9 and TRBJ1-2; perhaps TRBD1 as D (5 bases). The germline CDR1 and CDR2 sequences are SGDLS and YYNGEE. V dropped 6 bases and J dropped 3 bases, with 15 bases sitting between them. CDR3 length: 14 amino acids. Full variable domain (outside the CDR3, taken from reference TRBV9 and TRBJ1-2): DSGVTQTPKHLITATGQRVTLRCSPRSGDLSVYWYQQSLDQGLQFLIQYYNGEERAKGNILERFSAQQFPDLHSELNLSSLELGDSALYFCASTLSPGHYGYTFGSGTRLTVV.

The chain recombines TRBV7-2 with TRBJ2-1; D possibly corresponds to TRBD1 (6 bases). The germline gives CDR1 SGHTA, CDR2 FQGNSA. This CDR3 spans 12 amino acids. Trimming took off 5 bases at V and 8 bases at J, with 10 bases between the two ends. CDR3 DNA sequence: TGTGCCAGCAGCCTGAACAGGGATGAGCAGTTCTTC. It codes for CASSLNRDEQFF.